This is a list of T cell receptor beta chains from one sample in a study of human T cells and chemical hapten exposure. One entry per CDR3 protein results from TCRdb running MiXCR on the RACE reads. The repertoire holds approximately 120,000 distinct CDR3 sequences, with roughly a tenth as singletons. Here the sequenced sample was whole blood, taken in connection with sensitization to the hapten diphenylcyclopropenone (DPC). These receptors came from a woman aged 40 to 55 with alopecia areata. Some clones in this sample may be carry-over from other donors' samples. Both conserved end residues are part of each CDR3. The D gene is left open where the match is weak. Clone size appears in some rows only: once, few, many, or a class for an expanded clone.

DNA: TGTGCCTGGAATATCGGAGGCTCCTACAATGAGCAGTTCTTC
CDR3: CAWNIGGSYNEQFF
D: -
size: few
J: TRBJ2-1
V: TRBV30

DNA: TGTGCCAGCAGCCAAGAAGGCGACAGATTAGTCTACGAGCAGTACTTC
CDR3: CASSQEGDRLVYEQYF
D: -
size: -
J: TRBJ2-7
V: TRBV4-2

DNA: TGTGCCAGCAGTTTAGCCCCCTACAATGAGCAGTTCTTC
CDR3: CASSLAPYNEQFF
D: -
size: many
J: TRBJ2-1
V: TRBV12-3/TRBV12-4

DNA: TGTGCCAGCAGCCCAGCAGACAGCAGCTCCTACGAGCAGTACTTC
CDR3: CASSPADSSSYEQYF
D: -
size: -
J: TRBJ2-7
V: TRBV9

DNA: TGTGCCAGCAGCCCAGGCGGGAGGACAGGGGGCCACGAGCAGTACTTC
CDR3: CASSPGGRTGGHEQYF
D: TRBD1
size: few
J: TRBJ2-7
V: TRBV7-3

DNA: TGTGCCAGCAGCTTAGCCTTTATGAGTTTCGAGCAGTACTTC
CDR3: CASSLAFMSFEQYF
D: -
size: -
J: TRBJ2-7
V: TRBV11-2

DNA: TGTGCCAGCAGTGAAGCGAGAGGGGGCAATCAGCCCCAGCATTTT
CDR3: CASSEARGGNQPQHF
D: -
size: few
J: TRBJ1-5
V: TRBV6-1

DNA: TGCGCCAGCAGCTTCGCTCCGGGTTACGAGCAGTACTTC
CDR3: CASSFAPGYEQYF
D: -
size: -
J: TRBJ2-7
V: TRBV5-1

DNA: TGTGCCAGCAGCTACGAGGCTAGCGGGGTAACAGATACGCAGTATTTT
CDR3: CASSYEASGVTDTQYF
D: TRBD2
size: many
J: TRBJ2-3
V: TRBV7-6

DNA: TGTGCCAGCAGCCCAGGGAGCGGGACAAGCTCCTACGAGCAGTACTTC
CDR3: CASSPGSGTSSYEQYF
D: -
size: few
J: TRBJ2-7
V: TRBV7-6

DNA: TGTGCCAGCAGTCGTGACTGGGGGACTGAAGCTTTCTTT
CDR3: CASSRDWGTEAFF
D: -
size: many
J: TRBJ1-1
V: TRBV6-2/TRBV6-3

DNA: TGTGCCAGCAGCCACCCGACAGGGGGAATTAATGAGCAGTTCTTC
CDR3: CASSHPTGGINEQFF
D: TRBD1
size: -
J: TRBJ2-1
V: TRBV5-4

DNA: TGTGCCAGCAGTGGCCCACGAAATGAGCAGTTCTTC
CDR3: CASSGPRNEQFF
D: -
size: -
J: TRBJ2-1
V: TRBV2

DNA: TGTGCCAGCAGTTCCCGGGGAGTGCCAGATACGCAGTATTTT
CDR3: CASSSRGVPDTQYF
D: -
size: many
J: TRBJ2-3
V: TRBV27

DNA: TGCGCCAGCAGCTTTACAGGTGAAGAGACCCAGTACTTC
CDR3: CASSFTGEETQYF
D: -
size: many
J: TRBJ2-5
V: TRBV5-1

DNA: TGTGCCAGCGCGGAGGGTCCCAGGGCCTACAATGAGCAGTTCTTC
CDR3: CASAEGPRAYNEQFF
D: -
size: few
J: TRBJ2-1
V: TRBV5-5

DNA: TGTGCCAGCAGTTTGCTCAGGACATGGTACTCCTACAATGAGCAGTTCTTC
CDR3: CASSLLRTWYSYNEQFF
D: -
size: -
J: TRBJ2-1
V: TRBV27

DNA: TGTGCCAGCAGCCCATCCGGGACAGGGGGCGACGAGCAGTACTTC
CDR3: CASSPSGTGGDEQYF
D: TRBD1
size: -
J: TRBJ2-7
V: TRBV7-9

DNA: TGTGCCACCAGTGACTCCCAGGCAGGGGGGGGCTATGGCTACACCTTC
CDR3: CATSDSQAGGGYGYTF
D: TRBD1
size: few
J: TRBJ1-2
V: TRBV24-1

DNA: TGCAGTGCTACTGGGGGCAACTACGAGCAGTACTTC
CDR3: CSATGGNYEQYF
D: -
size: -
J: TRBJ2-7
V: TRBV20-1

DNA: TGTGCCAGCAGCCAAGTTCCCAGATCCACCGGGGAGCTGTTTTTT
CDR3: CASSQVPRSTGELFF
D: -
size: many
J: TRBJ2-2
V: TRBV14

DNA: TGTGCCAGCTCACCACTGGACAGTCTGGGTTCACCCCTCCACTTT
CDR3: CASSPLDSLGSPLHF
D: -
size: few
J: TRBJ1-6
V: TRBV18

DNA: TGTGCCAGCAGTTCGTGGGGGGGGCGCCCCCACGGGGAGCTGTTTTTT
CDR3: CASSSWGGRPHGELFF
D: -
size: many
J: TRBJ2-2
V: TRBV27

DNA: TGTGCCAGCAGAAAAAGGACAGGGGGCTCCGGGGAGCTGTTTTTT
CDR3: CASRKRTGGSGELFF
D: TRBD1
size: -
J: TRBJ2-2
V: TRBV7-2